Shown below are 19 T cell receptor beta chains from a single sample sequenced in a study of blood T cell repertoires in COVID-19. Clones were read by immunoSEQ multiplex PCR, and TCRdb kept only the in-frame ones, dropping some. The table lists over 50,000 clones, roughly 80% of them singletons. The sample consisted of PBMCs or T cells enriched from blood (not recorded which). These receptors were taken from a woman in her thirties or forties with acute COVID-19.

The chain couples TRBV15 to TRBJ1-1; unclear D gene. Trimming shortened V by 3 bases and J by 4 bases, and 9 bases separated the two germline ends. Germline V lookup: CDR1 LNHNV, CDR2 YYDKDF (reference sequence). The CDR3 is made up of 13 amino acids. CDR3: CATSSEHITEAFF. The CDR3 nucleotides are TGTGCCACCAGCAGTGAACATATCACTGAAGCTTTCTTT.

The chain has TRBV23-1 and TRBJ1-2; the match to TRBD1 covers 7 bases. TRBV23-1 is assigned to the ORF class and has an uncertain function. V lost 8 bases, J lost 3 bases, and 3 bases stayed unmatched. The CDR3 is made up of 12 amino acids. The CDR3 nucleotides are TGCGCCAGCCCTACAGGGGACTATGGCTACACCTTC. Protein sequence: CASPTGDYGYTF.

The CDR3 DNA is TGTGCCAGCAGTCCTCCGGACAGGCGAGAAGCTTTCTTT. Residues: CASSPPDRREAFF. The chain joins TRBV6-1 to TRBJ1-1, with 7 nucleotides matching TRBD1. CDR1 is MNHNS and CDR2 is SASEGT in the germline V gene. The CDR3 runs to 13 residues. V was pared by 5 bases and J by 8 bases, with 8 bases of the junction left unmatched.

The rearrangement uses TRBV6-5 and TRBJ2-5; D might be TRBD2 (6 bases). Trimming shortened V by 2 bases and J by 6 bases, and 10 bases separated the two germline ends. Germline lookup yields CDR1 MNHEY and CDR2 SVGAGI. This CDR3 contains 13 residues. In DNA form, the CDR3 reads TGTGCCAGCAGTTACGGGCTAGCGCAGACCCAGTACTTC. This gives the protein CASSYGLAQTQYF.

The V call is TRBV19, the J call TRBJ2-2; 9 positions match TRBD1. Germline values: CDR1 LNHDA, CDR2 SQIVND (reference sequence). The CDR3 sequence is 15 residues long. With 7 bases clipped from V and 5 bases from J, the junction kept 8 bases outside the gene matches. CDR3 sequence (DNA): TGTGCCAGTACCGTACAGGGGGCAGGTACCGGGGAGCTGTTTTTT. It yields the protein CASTVQGAGTGELFF. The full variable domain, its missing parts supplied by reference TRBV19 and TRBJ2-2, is DGGITQSPKYLFRKEGQNVTLSCEQNLNHDAMYWYRQDPGQGLRLIYYSQIVNDFQKGDIAEGYSVSREKKESFPLTVTSAQKNPTAFYLCASTVQGAGTGELFFGEGSRLTVL.

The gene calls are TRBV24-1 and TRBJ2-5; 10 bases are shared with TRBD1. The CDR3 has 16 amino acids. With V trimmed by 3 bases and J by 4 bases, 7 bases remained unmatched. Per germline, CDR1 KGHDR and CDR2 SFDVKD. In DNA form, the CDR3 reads TGTGCCACCAGTGATGCGACAGGGGGCTTCTTAGAGACCCAGTACTTC. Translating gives CATSDATGGFLETQYF.

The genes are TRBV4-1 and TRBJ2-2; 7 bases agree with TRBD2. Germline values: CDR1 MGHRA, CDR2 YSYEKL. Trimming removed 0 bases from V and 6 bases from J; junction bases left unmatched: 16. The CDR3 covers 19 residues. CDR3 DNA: TGCGCCAGCAGCCAAGAGGCCGCTCGACTAGCCCAGTGGGCCGGGGAGCTGTTTTTT. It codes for CASSQEAARLAQWAGELFF.

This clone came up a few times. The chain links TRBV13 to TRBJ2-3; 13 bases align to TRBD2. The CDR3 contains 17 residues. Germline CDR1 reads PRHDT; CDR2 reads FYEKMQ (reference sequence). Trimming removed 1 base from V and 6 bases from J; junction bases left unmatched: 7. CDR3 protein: CASSLVGLAGVEDTQYF. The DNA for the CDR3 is TGTGCCAGCAGCTTAGTAGGACTAGCGGGAGTTGAGGATACGCAGTATTTT.

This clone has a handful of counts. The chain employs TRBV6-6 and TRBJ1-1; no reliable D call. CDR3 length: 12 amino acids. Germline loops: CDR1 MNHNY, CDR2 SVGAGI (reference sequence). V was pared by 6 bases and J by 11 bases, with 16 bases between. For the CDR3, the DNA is TGTGCCAGCAGCGTTACGTTTGACGGGGCTTTCTTT. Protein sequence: CASSVTFDGAFF.

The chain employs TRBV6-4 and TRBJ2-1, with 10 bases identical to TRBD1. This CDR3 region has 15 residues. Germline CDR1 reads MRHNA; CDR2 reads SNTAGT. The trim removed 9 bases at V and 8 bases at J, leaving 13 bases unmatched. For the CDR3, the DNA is TGTGCCAGTGCCAAAGGACAGGGGGTAGGCGATGAGCAGTTCTTC. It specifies CASAKGQGVGDEQFF.

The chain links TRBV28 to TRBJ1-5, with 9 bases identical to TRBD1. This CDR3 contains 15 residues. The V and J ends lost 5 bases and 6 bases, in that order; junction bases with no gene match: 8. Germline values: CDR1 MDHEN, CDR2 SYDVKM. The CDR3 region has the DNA TGTGCCAGCAGTATAACAGGGGGCGCGATTCAGCCCCAGCATTTT. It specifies CASSITGGAIQPQHF.

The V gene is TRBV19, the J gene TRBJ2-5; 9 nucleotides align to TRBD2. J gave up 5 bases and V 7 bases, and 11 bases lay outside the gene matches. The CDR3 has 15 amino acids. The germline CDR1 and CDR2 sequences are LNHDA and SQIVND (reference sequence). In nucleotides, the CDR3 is TGTGCCAGTACCCTTGGGACTAGCCAATCGGAGACCCAGTACTTC. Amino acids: CASTLGTSQSETQYF.

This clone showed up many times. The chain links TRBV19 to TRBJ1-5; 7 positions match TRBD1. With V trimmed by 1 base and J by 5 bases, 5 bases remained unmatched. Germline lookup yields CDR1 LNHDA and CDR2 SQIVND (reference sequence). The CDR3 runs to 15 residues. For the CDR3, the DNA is TGTGCCAGTAGTATAGGCCGGGACAGCTATCAGCCCCAGCATTTT. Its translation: CASSIGRDSYQPQHF.

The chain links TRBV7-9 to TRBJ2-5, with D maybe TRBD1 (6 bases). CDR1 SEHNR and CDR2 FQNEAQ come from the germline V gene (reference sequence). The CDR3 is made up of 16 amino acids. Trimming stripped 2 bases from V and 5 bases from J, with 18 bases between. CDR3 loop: CASSLSQGRWYETQYF. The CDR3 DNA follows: TGTGCCAGCAGCTTATCTCAGGGGCGCTGGTATGAGACCCAGTACTTC.

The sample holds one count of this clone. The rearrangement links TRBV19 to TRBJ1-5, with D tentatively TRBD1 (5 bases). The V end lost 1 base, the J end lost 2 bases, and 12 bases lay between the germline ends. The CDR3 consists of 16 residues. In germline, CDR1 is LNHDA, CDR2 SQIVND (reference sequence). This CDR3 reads CASSIAHQGGNQPQHF. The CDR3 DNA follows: TGTGCCAGTAGTATAGCTCACCAGGGTGGCAATCAGCCCCAGCATTTT.

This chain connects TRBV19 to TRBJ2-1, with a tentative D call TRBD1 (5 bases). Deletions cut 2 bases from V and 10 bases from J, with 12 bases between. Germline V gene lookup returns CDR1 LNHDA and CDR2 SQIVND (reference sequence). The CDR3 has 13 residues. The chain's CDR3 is CASSILRAGEQFF. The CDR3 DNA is TGTGCCAGTAGTATACTCCGGGCAGGGGAGCAGTTCTTC.

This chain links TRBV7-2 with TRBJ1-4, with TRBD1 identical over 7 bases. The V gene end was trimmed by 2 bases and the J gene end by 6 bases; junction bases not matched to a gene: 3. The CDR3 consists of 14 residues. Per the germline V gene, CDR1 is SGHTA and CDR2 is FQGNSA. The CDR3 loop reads CASSLTGVYEKLFF. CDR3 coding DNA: TGTGCCAGCAGCTTAACAGGGGTTTATGAAAAACTGTTTTTT.

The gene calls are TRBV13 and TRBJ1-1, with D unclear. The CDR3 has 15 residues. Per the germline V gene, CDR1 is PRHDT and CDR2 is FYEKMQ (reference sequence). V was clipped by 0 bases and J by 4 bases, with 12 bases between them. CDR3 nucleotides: TGTGCCAGCAGCTTAGGCCGGGGTTGGGGCACTGAAGCTTTCTTT. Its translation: CASSLGRGWGTEAFF. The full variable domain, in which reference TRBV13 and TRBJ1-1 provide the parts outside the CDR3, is AAGVIQSPRHLIKEKRETATLKCYPIPRHDTVYWYQQGPGQDPQFLISFYEKMQSDKGSIPDRFSAQQFSDYHSELNMSSLELGDSALYFCASSLGRGWGTEAFFGQGTRLTVV.

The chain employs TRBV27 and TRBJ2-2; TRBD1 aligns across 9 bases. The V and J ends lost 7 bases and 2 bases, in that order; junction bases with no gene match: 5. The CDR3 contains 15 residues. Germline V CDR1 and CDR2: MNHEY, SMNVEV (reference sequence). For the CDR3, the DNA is TGTGCCAGCACCAGGGACAGGGAAAACACCGGGGAGCTGTTTTTT. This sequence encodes CASTRDRENTGELFF.